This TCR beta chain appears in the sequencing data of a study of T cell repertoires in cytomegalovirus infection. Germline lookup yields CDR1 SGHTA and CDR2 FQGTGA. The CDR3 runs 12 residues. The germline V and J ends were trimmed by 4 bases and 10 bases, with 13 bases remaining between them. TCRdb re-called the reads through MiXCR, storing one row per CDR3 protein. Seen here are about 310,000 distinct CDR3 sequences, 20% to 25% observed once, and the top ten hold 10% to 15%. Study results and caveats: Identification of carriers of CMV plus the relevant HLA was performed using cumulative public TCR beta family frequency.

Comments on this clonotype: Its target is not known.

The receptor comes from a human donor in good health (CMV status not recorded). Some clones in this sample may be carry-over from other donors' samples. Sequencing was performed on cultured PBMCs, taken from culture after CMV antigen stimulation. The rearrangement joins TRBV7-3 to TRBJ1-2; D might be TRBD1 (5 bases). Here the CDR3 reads CASSSSRQTYTF. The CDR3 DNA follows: TGTGCCAGCAGCTCTAGCCGACAGACCTACACCTTC.